The 5 T cell receptor beta chains presented below share a single source sample, sequenced in a study of T cell responses to AZD1222 COVID-19 vaccine. Some clones are missing from TCRdb's copy, which holds only in-frame ones; the method was immunoSEQ multiplex PCR. The sample comprises approximately 200,000 clones, around 94% of which are singletons, and 1.5% to 2% rests with the top ten. The specimen was peripheral blood, collected 28 days after the second dose of the MenACWY control vaccine. Receptors were obtained from an adult who received the MenACWY meningococcal vaccine as a control.

The rearrangement uses TRBV29-1 and TRBJ1-1; D is undetermined. Germline CDR1 and CDR2: SQVTM and ANQGSEA. The germline V and J ends were trimmed by 0 bases and 1 base, with 12 bases remaining between them. This CDR3 spans 15 amino acids. The CDR3 sequence is CSVEDGRAPNTEAFF. In nucleotides, the CDR3 is TGCAGCGTTGAAGACGGGCGGGCTCCGAACACTGAAGCTTTCTTT.

This clone showed up just once. The V gene is TRBV5-1, the J gene TRBJ2-3; TRBD2 matches at 14 bases. The germline CDR1 and CDR2 sequences are SGHRS and YFSETQ. The trim removed 7 bases at V and 4 bases at J, leaving 8 bases unmatched. The CDR3 sequence is 16 residues long. The CDR3 DNA reads as TGCGCCAGCGACCCGGGACTAGCGGGAGCAGCAGATACGCAGTATTTT. Amino acids: CASDPGLAGAADTQYF.

This clone is a singleton in its sample. V gene TRBV2 combines with J gene TRBJ1-1, with 7 nucleotides matching TRBD1. The CDR3 extends over 14 amino acids. The V and J ends lost 6 bases and 3 bases, in that order; junction bases with no gene match: 7. CDR1 is SNHLY and CDR2 is FYNNEI in the germline V gene. The CDR3 spells CASRAGTAYTEAFF. In DNA, the CDR3 is TGTGCCAGCAGGGCCGGGACAGCTTACACTGAAGCTTTCTTT.

The chain carries TRBV24-1 and TRBJ1-2, with TRBD1 as a possible D gene (5 bases). Trimming stripped 4 bases from V and 0 bases from J, with 5 bases between. Germline CDR1 is KGHDR and CDR2 is SFDVKD. The CDR3 length is 13 residues. The CDR3, as DNA: TGTGCCACCAGTGAACAGGCTAACTATGGCTACACCTTC. Translating gives CATSEQANYGYTF.

The rearrangement uses TRBV30 and TRBJ2-3; D might be TRBD1 or TRBD2, each matching 6 bases. Germline lookup yields CDR1 GTSNPN and CDR2 SVGIG (reference sequence). V was trimmed by 1 base and J by 10 bases, leaving 15 bases between them. The CDR3 loop spans 13 amino acids. CDR3 loop: CAWSEVEGEPQYF. The CDR3 bases are TGTGCCTGGAGTGAGGTGGAGGGGGAGCCGCAGTATTTT.